What follows are 16 T cell receptor beta chains derived from one specimen sequenced in a study of cytomegalovirus exposure and HLA in healthy donors. The PCR was carried out with 60 Vbeta primers and 13 Jbeta primers. The table came from immunoSEQ multiplex PCR; TCRdb's copy has only in-frame clones and leaves some out. The top ten hold over 7.5% of the sample, which has more than 85,000 clones, approximately 71% seen once. Material for sequencing was PBMCs. The receptors were sampled from a middle-aged man in good health and CMV-seronegative.

This clone appeared many times. The rearrangement uses TRBV4-3 and TRBJ1-3; unclear D gene. This CDR3 is built from 14 residues. Germline values: CDR1 LGHNA, CDR2 YSLEER. V lost 0 bases, J lost 5 bases, and 8 bases lay in between. The CDR3 nucleotides are TGCGCCAGCAGCCAAGATTACGAGCGAAACACCATATATTTT. It specifies CASSQDYERNTIYF.

The chain has TRBV4-1 and TRBJ1-1; tentative D call: TRBD1 (5 bases). From germline, CDR1 is MGHRA and CDR2 YSYEKL. V lost 2 bases and J 6 bases, leaving 10 bases between the germline ends. The CDR3 is 13 residues long. This CDR3 reads CASSQRGVSEAFF. The DNA of the CDR3 is TGCGCCAGCAGCCAACGGGGGGTCTCTGAAGCTTTCTTT.

V is TRBV19 and J is TRBJ1-1; D is undetermined. V lost 0 bases to trimming and J lost 5 bases, with 13 bases between them. The CDR3 spans 15 residues. Germline CDR1 and CDR2: LNHDA and SQIVND (reference sequence). The CDR3 nucleotides read TGTGCCAGTAGTATAGAAAAGGGAGTAATAACTGAAGCTTTCTTT. Amino acids: CASSIEKGVITEAFF.

This clone was seen only a few times. This chain joins TRBV19 and TRBJ1-3; D possibly corresponds to TRBD1 (5 bases). Trimming stripped 4 bases from V and 3 bases from J, with 16 bases between. Germline V gene data show CDR1 as LNHDA and CDR2 as SQIVND (reference sequence). This CDR3 is built from 16 residues. DNA for the CDR3: TGTGCCAGTAGTAGGGACTACCCACCCCATGGAAACACCATATATTTT. Its protein product is CASSRDYPPHGNTIYF.

This clone was counted a few times. This sequence joins TRBV7-2 and TRBJ2-1; a possible D gene is TRBD2 (6 bases). This CDR3 is built from 16 residues. Germline CDR1 and CDR2: SGHTA and FQGNSA. V was clipped by 4 bases and J by 4 bases, with 17 bases between them. CDR3: CASSWRGATGYNEQFF. CDR3 in DNA: TGTGCCAGCAGCTGGCGGGGAGCGACGGGGTACAATGAGCAGTTCTTC. Filled out from reference TRBV7-2 and TRBJ2-1, the complete variable domain reads GAGVSQSPSNKVTEKGKDVELRCDPISGHTALYWYRQSLGQGLEFLIYFQGNSAPDKSGLPSDRFSAERTGGSVSTLTIQRTQQEDSAVYLCASSWRGATGYNEQFFGPGTRLTVL.

This sequence joins TRBV18 and TRBJ2-2; the D is unclear. V lost 2 bases, J lost 0 bases, and 4 bases lay in between. The CDR3 loop spans 14 amino acids. Germline lookup yields CDR1 KGHSH and CDR2 LQKENI. Written as DNA, the CDR3 is TGTGCCAGCTCACCAGACTCGAACACCGGGGAGCTGTTTTTT. Translated: CASSPDSNTGELFF.

The chain couples TRBV7-2 to TRBJ2-7, with 12 positions matching TRBD2. Germline V CDR1 and CDR2: SGHTA, FQGNSA. This CDR3 has 15 amino acids. The J segment lost 2 bases and the V segment lost 5 bases, leaving 4 bases of the junction unmatched. The CDR3, as DNA: TGTGCCAGCAGCGCGACTAGCGGGGGACCCTACGAGCAGTACTTC. Its translation is CASSATSGGPYEQYF.

The chain joins TRBV6-1 to TRBJ1-5; 8 bases map to TRBD1. The germline gives CDR1 MNHNS, CDR2 SASEGT. The V and J ends lost 7 bases and 2 bases, in that order; junction bases with no gene match: 7. This CDR3 comprises 15 residues. The CDR3 loop is CASTSGGAGNQPQHF. The DNA of the CDR3 is TGTGCCAGCACCTCAGGGGGCGCGGGCAATCAGCCCCAGCATTTT.

The chain links TRBV14 to TRBJ1-1; D unclear. V dropped 1 base and J dropped 8 bases, with 11 bases sitting between them. CDR1 SGHDN and CDR2 FVKESK come from the germline V gene. CDR3 length: 13 residues. Here the CDR3 reads CASSQAVGGEAFF. CDR3 bases: TGTGCCAGCAGCCAAGCGGTCGGCGGGGAAGCTTTCTTT. The whole variable domain, filled in from reference TRBV14 and TRBJ1-1, reads EAGVTQFPSHSVIEKGQTVTLRCDPISGHDNLYWYRRVMGKEIKFLLHFVKESKQDESGMPNNRFLAERTGGTYSTLKVQPAELEDSGVYFCASSQAVGGEAFFGQGTRLTVV.

As DNA, the CDR3 is TGTGCCTGGACAGGATCCTATAATTCACCCCTCCACTTT. It encodes CAWTGSYNSPLHF. The rearrangement uses TRBV30 and TRBJ1-6; D is uncertain. CDR3 length: 13 amino acids. Trimming took 4 bases from V and 1 from J, leaving 5 bases between them. Looked up from germline, CDR1 is GTSNPN and CDR2 is SVGIG (reference sequence).

The chain couples TRBV7-6 to TRBJ2-6, with 7 bases aligning to TRBD1. V gave up 7 bases and J gave up 2 bases; unmatched junction bases: 17. This CDR3 spans 19 amino acids. CDR1 is SGHVS and CDR2 is FNYEAQ in the germline V gene. The CDR3 coding sequence is TGTGCCAGCACTGGGGACAGCATTAGGGGGTTAGCTGGGGCCAACGTCCTGACTTTC. Protein sequence: CASTGDSIRGLAGANVLTF.

The rearrangement links TRBV5-5 to TRBJ2-5; 7 positions agree with TRBD1. The CDR3 runs 19 residues. CDR1 is SGHKS, CDR2 YYEKEE, per germline (reference sequence). Losses at the gene ends were 0 bases for V and 5 bases for J; bases not matched to a gene: 19. CDR3 sequence reads: CASSLEGTDILRYLETQYF. The CDR3 nucleotides are TGTGCCAGCAGCTTGGAGGGGACAGACATCTTGCGGTACCTGGAGACCCAGTACTTC. Combining the CDR3 with reference TRBV5-5 and TRBJ2-5 gives the whole variable domain DAGVTQSPTHLIKTRGQQVTLRCSPISGHKSVSWYQQVLGQGPQFIFQYYEKEERGRGNFPDRFSARQFPNYSSELNVNALLLGDSALYLCASSLEGTDILRYLETQYFGPGTRLLVL.

The CDR3 region is CASSGIPGGANYGYTF. CDR3 nucleotide sequence: TGTGCCAGCAGCGGTATCCCTGGGGGCGCTAACTATGGCTACACCTTC. The chain is built from TRBV9 and TRBJ1-2, with TRBD1 as a possible D gene (6 bases). Germline V gene lookup returns CDR1 SGDLS and CDR2 YYNGEE. The CDR3 loop spans 16 amino acids. Trimming stripped 3 bases from V and 0 bases from J, with 15 bases between. The whole variable domain, filled in from reference TRBV9 and TRBJ1-2, reads DSGVTQTPKHLITATGQRVTLRCSPRSGDLSVYWYQQSLDQGLQFLIQYYNGEERAKGNILERFSAQQFPDLHSELNLSSLELGDSALYFCASSGIPGGANYGYTFGSGTRLTVV.

This clone showed up just a few times. This sequence joins TRBV29-1 and TRBJ2-5; D is perhaps TRBD1 (5 bases). The last part of the DNA fits TRBJ2-7 better; the J call may be wrong. The CDR3 loop spans 11 amino acids. Germline V gene data show CDR1 as SQVTM and CDR2 as ANQGSEA. CDR3 loop: CSATENYEQYF. The CDR3 DNA reads as TGCAGCGCGACAGAGAACTACGAGCAGTACTTC.

The genes are TRBV5-1 and TRBJ1-2; D unclear. The CDR3 contains 14 residues. V lost 0 bases, J lost 6 bases, and 12 bases lay in between. Germline V CDR1 and CDR2: SGHRS, YFSETQ. CDR3 region: CASSLESGWDGYTF. CDR3 bases: TGCGCCAGCAGCTTGGAATCGGGGTGGGATGGCTACACCTTC. Supplemented by reference TRBV5-1 and TRBJ1-2, the full variable domain reads KAGVTQTPRYLIKTRGQQVTLSCSPISGHRSVSWYQQTPGQGLQFLFEYFSETQRNKGNFPGRFSGRQFSNSRSEMNVSTLELGDSALYLCASSLESGWDGYTFGSGTRLTVV.

The chain has TRBV4-2 and TRBJ1-1; 8 bases line up with TRBD1. The CDR3 has 14 residues. V gave up 1 base and J gave up 11 bases; unmatched junction bases: 9. From germline, CDR1 is LGHNA and CDR2 YNFKEQ. CDR3 protein: CASSQVGQGFDAFF. The CDR3 region has the DNA TGTGCCAGCAGCCAAGTTGGACAGGGTTTTGATGCTTTCTTT.